The 10 T cell receptor beta chains below were found in one sample sequenced in a study of blood T cell repertoires in COVID-19. The method was immunoSEQ multiplex PCR; TCRdb's version includes in-frame clones alone and lacks a portion of them. The sample carries 240,000 or so clones, roughly 79% recorded once. The sample comprised peripheral blood. These receptors were taken from a woman of 80 years or more with COVID-19, enrolled during active disease.

The gene calls are TRBV19 and TRBJ2-1; tentatively, D is TRBD1 (5 bases). The germline V gene has CDR1 LNHDA and CDR2 SQIVND (reference sequence). There are 14 residues in the CDR3. Deletions cut 2 bases from V and 6 bases from J, with 11 bases between. The CDR3 region is CASSIQDKSNEQFF. DNA of the CDR3: TGTGCCAGTAGTATACAGGACAAAAGCAATGAGCAGTTCTTC.

The chain combines TRBV28 with TRBJ1-1, with D perhaps matching TRBD1 (5 bases). V was shortened by 7 bases and J by 1 base, with 13 bases between the two germline ends. Per germline, CDR1 MDHEN and CDR2 SYDVKM. The CDR3 length is 14 residues. CDR3 sequence reads: CASTDSPGNTEAFF. The CDR3 bases are TGTGCCAGCACAGACAGCCCAGGGAACACTGAAGCTTTCTTT.

This sequence joins TRBV4-3 and TRBJ2-5, with 10 positions matching TRBD2. This CDR3 has 17 residues. Germline CDR1 is LGHNA and CDR2 is YSLEER. Trimming cost V 1 base and J 5 bases; bases outside gene matches: 10. The DNA of the CDR3 is TGCGCCAGCAGCCAAGTAGGAAGCGGGAGGGCCTTCGAGACCCAGTACTTC. Amino acids: CASSQVGSGRAFETQYF.

The chain combines TRBV15 with TRBJ1-5; D unresolved. V dropped 1 base and J dropped 6 bases, with 7 bases sitting between them. CDR1 and CDR2 from the germline V gene are LNHNV and YYDKDF (reference sequence). This CDR3 has 13 residues. The DNA for the CDR3 is TGTGCCACCAGCAGAGGTTCGGGTCAGCCCCAGCATTTT. Translation gives CATSRGSGQPQHF.

The CDR3: CASSSTRQGWNQPQHF. The CDR3 nucleotides are TGTGCCAGCAGTTCAACGAGACAGGGCTGGAATCAGCCCCAGCATTTT. The rearrangement uses TRBV6-5 and TRBJ1-5, with TRBD1 matching 7 bases. Unmatched junction bases numbered 10, after V lost 4 bases and J lost 4 bases. CDR1 is MNHEY, CDR2 SVGAGI, per germline. This CDR3 has 16 amino acids.

This chain joins TRBV29-1 and TRBJ2-1, with a tentative D call TRBD1 (6 bases). Deletions cut 6 bases from V and 8 bases from J, with 14 bases between. CDR1 is SQVTM, CDR2 ANQGSEA, per germline. The CDR3 consists of 12 residues. CDR3 amino acids: CSVQGWVDEQFF. The DNA of the CDR3 is TGCAGCGTACAGGGTTGGGTGGATGAGCAGTTCTTC.

The chain employs TRBV28 and TRBJ1-5; a weak D match, TRBD1 (5 bases). V lost 5 bases and J 9 bases, leaving 17 bases between the germline ends. CDR1 is MDHEN and CDR2 is SYDVKM in the germline V gene. The CDR3 is made up of 14 amino acids. CDR3 sequence: CASSPDSAQGPQHF. CDR3 DNA sequence: TGTGCCAGCAGTCCCGACAGCGCCCAGGGGCCCCAGCATTTT. Looking up the rest from reference TRBV28 and TRBJ1-5 gives the full variable domain: DVKVTQSSRYLVKRTGEKVFLECVQDMDHENMFWYRQDPGLGLRLIYFSYDVKMKEKGDIPEGYSVSREKKERFSLILESASTNQTSMYLCASSPDSAQGPQHFGDGTRLSIL.

The chain has TRBV30 and TRBJ2-1; a weak D match, TRBD1 (6 bases). This CDR3 region has 14 residues. V lost 4 bases and J lost 6, with 16 bases in between. Germline V gives CDR1 GTSNPN, CDR2 SVGIG (reference sequence). The CDR3, as DNA: TGTGCCTGGAACCTAGGGACAAGCATCAATGAGCAGTTCTTC. This sequence encodes CAWNLGTSINEQFF.

In this sample, this clone turned up many times. V and J are TRBV7-9 and TRBJ2-3, with D uncertain. Trimming shortened V by 4 bases and J by 4 bases, and 9 bases separated the two germline ends. Germline assignment: CDR1 SEHNR and CDR2 FQNEAQ (reference sequence). The CDR3 is 13 residues long. In nucleotides, the CDR3 is TGTGCCAGCAGCTCTGTTAGAGCAGATACGCAGTATTTT. Translating it yields CASSSVRADTQYF.

This clone has a single count. The CDR3 reads CASSLRLAGGPLGELFF. In DNA, the CDR3 is TGTGCCAGCAGCTTACGACTAGCGGGAGGGCCTCTCGGGGAGCTGTTTTTT. The rearrangement links TRBV7-9 to TRBJ2-2; 14 bases are a match to TRBD2. This CDR3 has 17 residues. V shed 2 bases and J 7 bases; nucleotides not matched to a gene: 6. Germline values: CDR1 SEHNR, CDR2 FQNEAQ (reference sequence).